A selection of T cell receptor beta chains follows, all from one sample in a study of cytomegalovirus exposure and HLA in healthy donors. Generated by immunoSEQ multiplex PCR, the TCRdb table keeps only in-frame clones and is missing some. The sample has about 120,000 clones, approximately 75% seen once. The sequenced material came from PBMCs. The receptors shown here come from a man aged 40-49 years in good health and CMV-seronegative. CDR3s include the opening cysteine and the closing phenylalanine or tryptophan. A D gene is named only where the DNA matches it firmly. Some rows have no size entry. The others give once, few or many, or a class for an expanded clone.

abundance | d_gene | j_gene | v_gene | CDR3nt | CDR3aa
- | TRBD2 | TRBJ2-7 | TRBV5-1 | TGCGCCAGCAGCTTGGGTGCGACTAGCGGGAGAAACGAGCAGTACTTC | CASSLGATSGRNEQYF
- | - | TRBJ2-3 | TRBV5-8 | TGTGCCAGCAGCTTGGACGGGGGCACAGATACGCAGTATTTT | CASSLDGGTDTQYF
once | TRBD2 | TRBJ2-3 | TRBV5-6 | TGTGCCAGCAGCTTGGCCCTAGCGGGGGGGGATACGCAGTATTTT | CASSLALAGGDTQYF
- | - | TRBJ1-1 | TRBV7-9 | TGTGCCAGCAGCTCCCCAGTCTCGGCGGACACTGAAGCTTTCTTT | CASSSPVSADTEAFF
- | TRBD1 | TRBJ1-2 | TRBV4-1 | TGCGCCAGCAGCCAACTCGGGACAGCGAACTATGGCTACACCTTC | CASSQLGTANYGYTF
once | TRBD2 | TRBJ2-1 | TRBV6-5 | TGTGCCAGCAGACTAGCGGGGAATTTATACAATGAGCAGTTCTTC | CASRLAGNLYNEQFF
- | - | TRBJ1-4 | TRBV18 | TGTGCCAGCTCACCAACCAGTGCAACTAATGAAAAACTGTTTTTT | CASSPTSATNEKLFF
once | - | TRBJ1-1 | TRBV5-1 | TGCGCCAGCAGCTTGGGGGACATCTCGGTCATGATCACTGAAGCTTTCTTT | CASSLGDISVMITEAFF
- | - | TRBJ1-4 | TRBV30 | TGTGCCTGGAGTTCACAGCTGGCTAATGAAAAACTGTTTTTT | CAWSSQLANEKLFF
- | - | TRBJ1-4 | TRBV27 | TGTGCCAGCAGTTTAACCCTGACAGCAACTAATGAAAAACTGTTTTTT | CASSLTLTATNEKLFF
- | - | TRBJ2-3 | TRBV28 | TGTGCCAGCAGCAATGCACTAGGCTCTGGCACAGATACGCAGTATTTT | CASSNALGSGTDTQYF
- | - | TRBJ1-2 | TRBV6-5 | TGTGCCAGCAGTTACTCGCTCCTACAGACTAACTATGGCTACACCTTC | CASSYSLLQTNYGYTF
- | TRBD1 | TRBJ2-3 | TRBV15 | TGTGCCACCAGCAGAGGACAGGGGGAAGAGGCAGATACGCAGTATTTT | CATSRGQGEEADTQYF
- | - | TRBJ2-2 | TRBV18 | TGTGCCAGCTCACCCCGAGAGGGCGGCACCGGGGAGCTGTTTTTT | CASSPREGGTGELFF
once | TRBD2 | TRBJ2-1 | TRBV5-1 | TGCGCCAGCAGCTTGGCGGGAGGGCCTTGGGATGAGCAGTTCTTC | CASSLAGGPWDEQFF
- | TRBD1 | TRBJ1-2 | TRBV7-2 | TGTGCCAGCAGCTTGGGACAGGGGTGGAATCGCTACACCTTC | CASSLGQGWNRYTF